The clone carrying this TCR beta chain has more than one count but fewer than ten. Its target is unknown. These data come from a study of T cell repertoires in cytomegalovirus infection. Study summary: Both a matching HLA type and CMV infection were indicated by public TCR beta signatures.

In TCRdb, the reads were re-called with MiXCR into one record per CDR3 protein. This table has 150,000 to 200,000 distinct CDR3 sequences, approximately 28% appearing once. Points from the study as a whole: HLA-C-restricted CMV-specific TCR beta clonotypes prevailed in the ex vivo response. Cumulative public TCR beta family frequency identified CMV carriers with the relevant HLA.

Sequenced: PBMCs. The clonotype originates from a human donor in good health (CMV status not recorded). Some clones in this sample may be carry-over from other donors' samples.

The CDR3 sequence: CASSLLGGEQYF. The CDR3 DNA sequence: TGTGCCAGCAGCTTACTGGGGGGCGAGCAGTACTTC. V is TRBV7-6 and J is TRBJ2-7; D might be TRBD2 (6 bases). The CDR3 totals 12 residues. Germline V gives CDR1 SGHVS, CDR2 FNYEAQ. The germline V and J ends were trimmed by 2 bases and 6 bases, with 8 bases remaining between them.